The 21 T cell receptor beta chains below all came from one sample that was sequenced in a study of cytomegalovirus exposure and HLA in healthy donors. Researchers ran the PCR with 60 Vbeta and 13 Jbeta primers. Method: immunoSEQ multiplex PCR; TCRdb's copy keeps in-frame clones and lacks some. The data show about 150,000 clones, with over 60% seen just once and roughly 4% held by the top ten. The sample was PBMCs. These receptors came from a woman in her thirties or forties in good health and CMV-seronegative.

The CDR3 reads CASSQDFGIGGELFF. The CDR3 DNA is TGCGCCAGCAGCCAAGATTTCGGTATTGGCGGGGAGCTGTTTTTT. V and J are TRBV4-1 and TRBJ2-2; D is uncertain. This CDR3 contains 15 residues. V was clipped by 0 bases and J by 7 bases, with 12 bases between them. The germline gives CDR1 MGHRA, CDR2 YSYEKL.

This chain links TRBV29-1 with TRBJ2-5; D might be TRBD1 (5 bases). The tail of the sequence fits TRBJ2-7 better, so the J call may be wrong. Germline CDR1 and CDR2: SQVTM and ANQGSEA. The CDR3 is made up of 13 amino acids. The CDR3 is CSVSQGSAYEQYF. The CDR3 DNA reads TGCAGCGTTAGCCAGGGCTCTGCCTACGAGCAGTACTTC.

The chain is built from TRBV28 and TRBJ2-7, with a weak D call TRBD1 (6 bases). CDR1 is MDHEN, CDR2 SYDVKM, per germline. Trimming cost V 6 bases and J 5 bases, with 17 bases left between them. The CDR3 has 14 residues. CDR3 residues: CASSRVGGFNEQYF. CDR3 in DNA: TGTGCCAGCAGCAGGGTAGGGGGTTTCAACGAGCAGTACTTC.

This chain links TRBV29-1 with TRBJ2-2; 7 bases fit TRBD2. This CDR3 has 15 amino acids. V gave up 6 bases and J gave up 0 bases; unmatched junction bases: 7. Germline V gene lookup returns CDR1 SQVTM and CDR2 ANQGSEA. This CDR3 is CSVDSGSTNTGELFF. The CDR3 bases are TGCAGCGTGGATAGCGGGTCCACGAACACCGGGGAGCTGTTTTTT.

The V gene is TRBV6-5, the J gene TRBJ1-2; 8 nucleotides agree with TRBD1. Germline V gene data show CDR1 as MNHEY and CDR2 as SVGAGI. The J segment lost 2 bases and the V segment lost 10 bases, leaving 9 bases of the junction unmatched. The CDR3 runs 14 residues. The CDR3 reads CAKSNRGTNYGYTF. In DNA, the CDR3 is TGTGCCAAGAGCAACAGGGGGACGAACTATGGCTACACCTTC.

This clone was detected a few times. This sequence joins TRBV7-9 and TRBJ2-3, with 7 bases aligning to TRBD1. J gave up 4 bases and V 4 bases, and 5 bases lay outside the gene matches. There are 14 residues in the CDR3. Germline loops: CDR1 SEHNR, CDR2 FQNEAQ (reference sequence). The CDR3 nucleotides read TGTGCCAGCAGCTCTACAGGGGCCCCAGATACGCAGTATTTT. Its translation: CASSSTGAPDTQYF.

This clone was counted a single time. A junction boundary mismatches the germline segment, possibly from a read error. In DNA form, the CDR3 reads TGTGCTAGCAGCCCGGCGAGGATGGGTGAGCAGTTCTTC. As protein: CASSPARMGEQFF. The V and J genes are TRBV7-7 and TRBJ2-1; D unclear. The germline CDR1 and CDR2 sequences are SSHAT and FNYEAQ (reference sequence). The CDR3 has 13 residues. Based on the CDR3 plus reference TRBV7-7 and TRBJ2-1, the full variable domain is GAGVSQSPRYKVTKRGQDVTLRCDPISSHATLYWYQQALGQGPEFLTYFNYEAQPDKSGLPSDRFSAERPEGSISTLTIQRTEQRDSAMYRCASSPARMGEQFFGPGTRLTVL.

The rearrangement uses TRBV19 and TRBJ2-5, with 12 bases aligning to TRBD2. The germline V gene has CDR1 LNHDA and CDR2 SQIVND (reference sequence). This CDR3 region has 15 residues. With 4 bases clipped from V and 4 bases from J, the junction kept 4 bases outside the gene matches. CDR3 protein: CASSSLAGGRETQYF. The CDR3 nucleotides read TGTGCCAGTAGTAGTCTAGCGGGGGGGCGAGAGACCCAGTACTTC.

V and J are TRBV29-1 and TRBJ1-5, with a weak D call TRBD1 (6 bases). CDR3 length: 13 residues. V lost 4 bases, J lost 2 bases, and 9 bases lay in between. Germline-derived CDR1 and CDR2 are SQVTM and ANQGSEA. The CDR3 coding sequence is TGCAGCGTTGGCCCAGGGGGCAATCAGCCCCAGCATTTT. Translation gives CSVGPGGNQPQHF.

J is TRBJ1-2 and V is TRBV18, with no clear D. V lost 1 base to trimming and J lost 2 bases, with 11 bases between them. The CDR3 runs to 15 residues. Germline values: CDR1 KGHSH, CDR2 LQKENI. CDR3 DNA sequence: TGTGCCAGCTCACCACAGAGGGAATCGAACTATGGCTACACCTTC. Translated: CASSPQRESNYGYTF.

The chain combines TRBV7-9 with TRBJ1-5; D ambiguous. This CDR3 spans 14 amino acids. The V and J ends lost 5 bases and 7 bases respectively, with 15 bases between them. Germline V CDR1 and CDR2: SEHNR, FQNEAQ (reference sequence). The CDR3 DNA is TGTGCCAGCAGCCCCTCCGAGGGTTGGCAGCCCCAGCATTTT. This translates into CASSPSEGWQPQHF.

V and J are TRBV6-4 and TRBJ2-2; TRBD2 is a possible D gene (6 bases). Trimming took 6 bases from V and 7 from J, leaving 15 bases between them. The CDR3 sequence is 14 residues long. Germline CDR1 MRHNA, CDR2 SNTAGT. The CDR3 loop reads CASSAGTSLGELFF. The CDR3 DNA reads as TGTGCCAGCAGCGCCGGGACTTCGCTCGGGGAGCTGTTTTTT.

The V and J genes are TRBV2 and TRBJ2-3; D is perhaps TRBD1 (6 bases). The CDR3 extends over 11 amino acids. The V end lost 8 bases, the J end lost 5 bases, and 8 bases lay between the germline ends. Looked up from germline, CDR1 is SNHLY and CDR2 is FYNNEI. CDR3: CASEGVDTQYF. For the CDR3, the DNA is TGTGCCAGCGAGGGGGTAGATACGCAGTATTTT.

This chain uses TRBV27 with TRBJ1-2; 8 bases line up with TRBD1. Trimming at V came to 3 bases and at J to 4 bases, leaving 4 bases not matched to a gene. This CDR3 contains 14 residues. Germline lookup yields CDR1 MNHEY and CDR2 SMNVEV (reference sequence). The DNA of the CDR3 is TGTGCCAGCAGTTTGGACAGGGAGGGCTATGGCTACACCTTC. It codes for CASSLDREGYGYTF.

V and J are TRBV6-1 and TRBJ1-4, with TRBD1 matching 8 bases. The CDR3 has 20 amino acids. Germline loops: CDR1 MNHNS, CDR2 SASEGT. V gave up 2 bases and J gave up 0 bases; unmatched junction bases: 14. Here the CDR3 DNA reads TGTGCCAGCAGTGAACAATTTGTGACAGGGGCTGGGGCAACTAATGAAAAACTGTTTTTT. This codes for CASSEQFVTGAGATNEKLFF.

This chain links TRBV10-3 with TRBJ2-5, with TRBD1 matching over 9 bases. CDR3 size: 16 residues. Germline CDR1 ENHRY, CDR2 SYGVKD. V lost 0 bases to trimming and J lost 0 bases; unmatched junction nucleotides: 2. DNA of the CDR3: TGTGCCATCAGTGAGTCGACAGGGGGGCACCAAGAGACCCAGTACTTC. It codes for CAISESTGGHQETQYF.

The V and J genes are TRBV9 and TRBJ1-1, with 10 bases aligning to TRBD1. V shed 3 bases, J shed 3 bases, and the junction held 2 bases outside the gene matches. CDR1 is SGDLS and CDR2 is YYNGEE in the germline V gene. This CDR3 has 14 amino acids. The CDR3 nucleotides are TGTGCCAGCAGCGCGGACAGGGGGGACACTGAAGCTTTCTTT. It specifies CASSADRGDTEAFF.

The chain joins TRBV4-1 to TRBJ2-1; D unclear. This CDR3 region has 13 residues. V lost 1 base and J 4 bases, leaving 5 bases between the germline ends. Germline CDR1 reads MGHRA; CDR2 reads YSYEKL. The CDR3 region has the DNA TGCGCCAGCAGCCAAGTCATGTACAATGAGCAGTTCTTC. Translating it yields CASSQVMYNEQFF.

The chain links TRBV7-9 to TRBJ2-1; TRBD2 is a possible D gene (5 bases). The ends were cut back, 4 bases at V and 5 bases at J, with 6 bases in the middle. Germline V gives CDR1 SEHNR, CDR2 FQNEAQ (reference sequence). The CDR3 length is 12 residues. The CDR3 nucleotides are TGTGCCAGCAGCTGGGGAGACAATGAGCAGTTCTTC. Translated: CASSWGDNEQFF.

The chain has TRBV6-6 and TRBJ1-1, with D maybe TRBD1 (6 bases). The CDR3 is made up of 14 amino acids. Germline CDR1 MNHNY, CDR2 SVGAGI (reference sequence). V shed 7 bases and J shed 5 bases, with 17 bases lying between them. The CDR3 DNA reads as TGTGCCAGCACCATCATGACAGGAAAAACTGAAGCTTTCTTT. Its protein product is CASTIMTGKTEAFF.

The CDR3 DNA reads as TGTGCCAGCAGTTTCGAGCGGGAAAGCGGGGAGCTGTTTTTT. Its protein is CASSFERESGELFF. This chain joins TRBV6-5 and TRBJ2-2, with TRBD2 identical over 7 bases. The CDR3 sequence is 14 residues long. With V trimmed by 4 bases and J by 7 bases, 6 bases remained unmatched. Germline lookup yields CDR1 MNHEY and CDR2 SVGAGI.